Given below is one TCR beta chain in context. The data were taken from a study of blood T cell repertoires in COVID-19. Study summary: Spain, Italy and the United States supplied samples that represented acute and convalescent COVID-19. T cells, B-cell-depleted T cells, or PBMCs supplied cDNA or gDNA.

As processed by the authors: Estimated nucleated cell counts came from reference gene primer amplification. Profiled with immunoSEQ multiplex PCR; TCRdb holds only in-frame clones, not every one. The D gene and trimming were derived from the DNA, and the V and J assignments and clone size from that table. The sample shows 650,000 to 800,000 clones, 75% to 90% of them seen only once. V was shortened by 5 bases and J by 3 bases, with 11 bases between the two germline ends. The CDR3 loop spans 13 amino acids. Germline loops: CDR1 SGHTA, CDR2 FQGTGA. This receptor was identified in a woman aged 18-35 years with acute or convalescent COVID-19. The material sequenced was peripheral blood. V is TRBV7-3 and J is TRBJ2-7, with D possibly TRBD1 on 6 matching bases. The CDR3 region is CASSAQQGYEQYF. The DNA of the CDR3 is TGTGCCAGCAGCGCGCAACAGGGCTACGAGCAGTACTTC.